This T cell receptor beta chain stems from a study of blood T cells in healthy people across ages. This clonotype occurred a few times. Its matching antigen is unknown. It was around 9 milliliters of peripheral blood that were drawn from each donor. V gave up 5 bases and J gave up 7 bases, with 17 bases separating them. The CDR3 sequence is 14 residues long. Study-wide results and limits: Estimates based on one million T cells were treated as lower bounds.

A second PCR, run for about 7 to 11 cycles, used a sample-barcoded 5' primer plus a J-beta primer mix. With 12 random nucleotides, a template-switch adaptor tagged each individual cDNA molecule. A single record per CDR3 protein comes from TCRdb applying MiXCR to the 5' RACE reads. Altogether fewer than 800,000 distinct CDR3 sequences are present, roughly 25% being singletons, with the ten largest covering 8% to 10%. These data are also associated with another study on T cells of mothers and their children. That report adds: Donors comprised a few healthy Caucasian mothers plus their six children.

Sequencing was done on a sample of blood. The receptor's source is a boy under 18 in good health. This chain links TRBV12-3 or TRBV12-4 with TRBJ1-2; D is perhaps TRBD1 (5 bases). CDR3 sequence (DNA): TGTGCCAGCAGTCGCGGGGCAGAGGGTACTGGCTACACCTTC. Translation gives CASSRGAEGTGYTF.